Below, 9 T cell receptor beta chains from the same sample are listed, as sequenced in a study of blood T cell repertoires in COVID-19. Profiled with immunoSEQ multiplex PCR; TCRdb holds only in-frame clones, not every one. The sample includes 250,000 or so clones, approximately 86% of them seen just once. Specimen: peripheral blood. The receptors originated from a man aged 25 to 40 with active or convalescent COVID-19.

CDR3 in DNA: TGTGCCAGCAGCCGCGGACTAGCGGGGGCCAACACAGATACGCAGTATTTT. It encodes CASSRGLAGANTDTQYF. The rearrangement links TRBV7-9 to TRBJ2-3, with TRBD2 matching 13 bases. V lost 5 bases and J lost 2; bases outside the gene matches: 7. Germline assignment: CDR1 SEHNR and CDR2 FQNEAQ (reference sequence). The CDR3 totals 17 residues.

This clone was counted a single time. The gene calls are TRBV3-1 (or the pseudogene TRBV3-2) and TRBJ2-7; 10 positions agree with TRBD2. Trimming removed 3 bases from V and 6 bases from J; junction bases left unmatched: 8. CDR3 length equals 15 residues. Germline V gives CDR1 LGHDT, CDR2 YNNKEL (reference sequence). For the CDR3, the DNA is TGTGCCAGCAGCCAGTCTAGCGGGGGCGCGCGCGAGCAGTACTTC. It specifies CASSQSSGGAREQYF.

This chain connects TRBV7-9 to TRBJ1-1; D is perhaps TRBD1 (5 bases). The CDR3 consists of 17 residues. From germline, CDR1 is SEHNR and CDR2 FQNEAQ (reference sequence). Trimming shortened V by 2 bases and J by 1 base, and 17 bases separated the two germline ends. The CDR3 sequence is CASSLSKQARGNTEAFF. CDR3 sequence (DNA): TGTGCCAGCAGCTTATCAAAACAGGCGCGAGGGAACACTGAAGCTTTCTTT.

The chain recombines TRBV10-2 with TRBJ2-5, with TRBD2 identical over 7 bases. The J segment lost 1 base and the V segment lost 5 bases, leaving 4 bases of the junction unmatched. CDR1 and CDR2 (germline): WSHSY, SAAADI. This CDR3 is 14 amino acids long. The CDR3 loop reads CASSLAGVQETQYF. CDR3 DNA: TGCGCCAGCAGTCTTGCGGGGGTCCAAGAGACCCAGTACTTC.

The V and J genes are TRBV9 and TRBJ2-7, with 9 nucleotides matching TRBD2. The V and J ends lost 0 bases and 5 bases, in that order; junction bases with no gene match: 3. Germline lookup yields CDR1 SGDLS and CDR2 YYNGEE. The CDR3 runs 14 residues. DNA of the CDR3: TGTGCCAGCAGCGTAGGGTCTAGCGGGGACGAGCAGTACTTC. Amino acid sequence: CASSVGSSGDEQYF.

This clone was counted once. The V and J genes are TRBV9 and TRBJ2-5; 7 positions agree with TRBD2. With 3 bases clipped from V and 2 bases from J, the junction kept 10 bases outside the gene matches. CDR3 length: 16 residues. Per germline, CDR1 SGDLS and CDR2 YYNGEE. The CDR3 sequence is CASSAGRGTVQETQYF. The CDR3 DNA reads TGTGCCAGCAGCGCAGGGAGGGGAACAGTACAAGAGACCCAGTACTTC.

V is TRBV21-1 and J is TRBJ2-3; the D segment call TRBD2 is taken from the table without a DNA check. TRBV21-1 has pseudogene status. The CDR3 has 15 amino acids. As DNA, the CDR3 is TGTGCCAGCAAAAAACTAGCGGGGGTGGCAGATACGCAGTATTTT. This sequence encodes CASKKLAGVADTQYF.

The genes are TRBV5-1 and TRBJ2-5; TRBD2 is a possible D gene (5 bases). Between the trimmed V and J ends, which lost 4 bases and 1 base, there was a span of 11 bases. The CDR3 consists of 14 residues. The germline CDR1 and CDR2 sequences are SGHRS and YFSETQ. As DNA, the CDR3 is TGCGCCAGCAGCCGGCCCGGGATCCAAGAGACCCAGTACTTC. This translates into CASSRPGIQETQYF.

This chain links TRBV13 with TRBJ1-2; 9 positions match TRBD1. Germline lookup yields CDR1 PRHDT and CDR2 FYEKMQ (reference sequence). The CDR3 runs 18 residues. After removal of 1 base from V and 0 bases from J, the junction contained 9 bases not matched to a gene. The CDR3 nucleotides read TGTGCCAGCAGCTTAGAATCGACAGGGGGGCACTCTAACTATGGCTACACCTTC. The encoded protein is CASSLESTGGHSNYGYTF.